The clone carrying this TCR beta chain was recorded a few times. The antigen is unknown. CDR1 and CDR2 (germline): SGHRS, YFSETQ. This CDR3 has 16 residues. With 0 bases clipped from V and 6 bases from J, the junction kept 7 bases outside the gene matches. This sample is part of a study of beta chain features in type 1 diabetes. Study findings and constraints: A PCR bias possibly favoring shorter templates would apply equally to patients and controls.

The sequenced template was cDNA made from the entire isolated RNA. Some clones are missing from TCRdb's copy, which holds only in-frame ones; the method was immunoSEQ multiplex PCR. The data hold about 240,000 clones, with about 25% observed a single time. Every single donor gave one heparinised blood draw, and these averaged around 120 mL. The chain uses TRBV5-1 and TRBJ2-1, with 9 bases matching TRBD2. This receptor was taken from a man aged 30 to 45 in good health. Sequencing was performed on central memory CD4+ T cells from blood. Written as DNA, the CDR3 is TGCGCCAGCAGCTTGGCCTCTAGCGGGGTATCCAATGAGCAGTTCTTC. Protein sequence: CASSLASSGVSNEQFF.